A single sample is the source of the 26 T cell receptor beta chains below, sequenced in a study of control samples from healthy donors and cancer patients. Assay used: immunoSEQ multiplex PCR; TCRdb lists only in-frame clones, some missing. This sample has 70,000 to 75,000 clones, with about 90% found just once. The sample was PBMCs. Receptor source: a man aged 55 to 70 with lung cancer.

This clone was observed a single time. The V call is TRBV24-1, the J call TRBJ1-1; D ambiguous. This CDR3 comprises 13 residues. Trimming pared 5 bases from V and 5 bases from J, leaving 11 bases between. CDR1 and CDR2 from the germline V gene are KGHDR and SFDVKD. The CDR3: CATSAYGGTEAFF. The CDR3 DNA reads TGTGCCACCAGTGCATACGGAGGAACTGAAGCTTTCTTT.

The gene calls are TRBV12-3 or TRBV12-4 and TRBJ1-2; D gene ambiguous. V lost 4 bases to trimming and J lost 7 bases, with 10 bases between them. The CDR3 length is 12 residues. For the CDR3, the DNA is TGTGCCAGCAGTTACCTGACAAGTGGCTACACCTTC. This gives the protein CASSYLTSGYTF.

The gene calls are TRBV10-3 and TRBJ1-2, with no clear D. Germline loops: CDR1 ENHRY, CDR2 SYGVKD. Trimming pared 2 bases from V and 5 bases from J, leaving 9 bases between. CDR3 length equals 13 residues. The CDR3 sequence is CAISENALYGYTF. In DNA form, the CDR3 reads TGTGCCATCAGTGAGAACGCCCTTTATGGCTACACCTTC.

The chain has TRBV12-3 or TRBV12-4 and TRBJ2-7, with 7 bases lining up with TRBD1. Trimming cost V 4 bases and J 5 bases; bases outside gene matches: 5. The CDR3 spans 13 residues. CDR3 residues: CASSSTGFNEQYV. For the CDR3, the DNA is TGTGCCAGCAGTTCGACAGGGTTCAACGAGCAGTACGTC.

This clone was seen more than once but under ten times. This CDR3 reads CASRLSLAYNSPLHF. The CDR3 nucleotides read TGTGCCAGCAGGTTAAGTCTTGCCTATAATTCACCCCTCCACTTT. The chain carries TRBV2 and TRBJ1-6; D remains ambiguous. Trimming left V 6 bases short and J 2 bases short, with 11 bases between. Germline V lookup: CDR1 SNHLY, CDR2 FYNNEI. The CDR3 is 15 residues long.

The chain recombines TRBV27 with TRBJ2-7, with TRBD2 identical over 11 bases. The germline V gene encodes CDR1 MNHEY and CDR2 SMNVEV (reference sequence). The CDR3 covers 15 residues. J gave up 3 bases and V 6 bases, and 7 bases lay outside the gene matches. CDR3 DNA: TGTGCCAGCAGCCAAGGGACTAGCGGAGTCTACGAGCAGTACTTC. Protein sequence: CASSQGTSGVYEQYF.

The chain joins TRBV9 to TRBJ1-1, with D perhaps matching TRBD1 (5 bases). Looked up from germline, CDR1 is SGDLS and CDR2 is YYNGEE. V was pared by 3 bases and J by 4 bases, with 10 bases between. This CDR3 spans 13 amino acids. For the CDR3, the DNA is TGTGCCAGCAGCGCCGGGGGAAGCACTGAAGCTTTCTTT. As protein: CASSAGGSTEAFF.

The V gene is TRBV3-1 (or the pseudogene TRBV3-2), the J gene TRBJ2-6; D gene unclear. With 4 bases removed from V and 4 bases from J, the gap between germline ends came to 11 bases. The germline gives CDR1 LGHDT, CDR2 YNNKEL (reference sequence). The CDR3 totals 15 residues. Here the CDR3 DNA reads TGTGCCAGCAGCCCTCGTCTCGGCGGGGCCAACGTCCTGACTTTC. Amino acids: CASSPRLGGANVLTF.

In its sample, this clone is medium-sized (0.01 to 0.1%). Other DNA variants within this sample encode the same CDR3. The J gene is TRBJ1-5, the V gene TRBV10-2; D remains unclear. The CDR3 loop spans 15 amino acids. CDR1 is WSHSY, CDR2 SAAADI, per germline. V lost 0 bases to trimming and J lost 0 bases, with 6 bases between them. This CDR3 is CASSESGGSNQPQHF. The CDR3, as DNA: TGCGCCAGCAGTGAGTCGGGCGGTAGCAATCAGCCCCAGCATTTT.

This clone was observed once. The chain is built from TRBV5-4 and TRBJ1-1; the match to TRBD1 covers 7 bases. The trim removed 4 bases at V and 0 bases at J, leaving 12 bases unmatched. Germline V gives CDR1 SGHNT, CDR2 YYREEE (reference sequence). This CDR3 is built from 17 residues. The CDR3 here is CASSPFPPGQMNTEAFF. The CDR3 coding sequence is TGTGCCAGCAGCCCGTTCCCCCCGGGACAGATGAACACTGAAGCTTTCTTT.

The chain couples TRBV30 to TRBJ1-5, with 7 bases aligning to TRBD1. The germline V gene has CDR1 GTSNPN and CDR2 SVGIG (reference sequence). J lost 5 bases, V lost 1 base, and 5 bases had no gene match. The CDR3 contains 14 residues. The CDR3 DNA reads TGTGCCTGGAGTGCGGGACAGCCATATCAGCCCCAGCATTTT. Its translation: CAWSAGQPYQPQHF.

This rearrangement joins TRBV14 to TRBJ2-1; 11 bases are a match to TRBD2. The trim removed 5 bases at V and 8 bases at J, leaving 5 bases unmatched. The CDR3 extends over 14 amino acids. Germline V gene lookup returns CDR1 SGHDN and CDR2 FVKESK. The CDR3 nucleotides are TGTGCCAGCAGCTTAGCGGGGGGGTCTGATGAGCAGTTCTTC. Protein: CASSLAGGSDEQFF.

Note on this clone: The identical CDR3 is also encoded by other nucleotide sequences in the sample. The chain employs TRBV7-3 and TRBJ1-1, with D possibly being TRBD1 (5 bases). V lost 2 bases to trimming and J lost 1 base, with 11 bases between them. In germline, CDR1 is SGHTA, CDR2 FQGTGA. CDR3 length: 15 amino acids. The CDR3 region has the DNA TGTGCCAGCAGCTTATCACGACAGCAGAACACTGAAGCTTTCTTT. It yields the protein CASSLSRQQNTEAFF.

As to this clone: Other DNA sequences in the same sample also yield this CDR3. The rearrangement joins TRBV6-5 to TRBJ1-4; TRBD1 is a possible D gene (6 bases). Trimming left V 2 bases short and J 6 bases short, with 10 bases between. The length of the CDR3 is 14 residues. CDR1 is MNHEY, CDR2 SVGAGI, per germline. As DNA, the CDR3 is TGTGCCAGCAGTTACAGGGGGAAGGATGAAAAACTGTTTTTT. Its protein is CASSYRGKDEKLFF.

This clone was observed a single time. For the CDR3, the DNA is TGTGCCAGCAGCTTCCAGGATTCTGGGGCCAACGTCCTGACTTTC. This encodes CASSFQDSGANVLTF. V and J are TRBV7-2 and TRBJ2-6, with D uncertain. Trimming left V 3 bases short and J 1 base short, with 7 bases between. The CDR3 spans 15 residues. CDR1 and CDR2 from the germline V gene are SGHTA and FQGNSA.

The V gene is TRBV27, the J gene TRBJ1-4, with 8 bases aligning to TRBD1. This CDR3 spans 15 amino acids. Germline V lookup: CDR1 MNHEY, CDR2 SMNVEV (reference sequence). The junction had 8 bases not matched to a gene; V was cut back by 6 bases and J by 5 bases. The CDR3 loop is CASRDLDRGNEKLFF. As DNA, the CDR3 is TGTGCCAGCAGGGACCTCGACAGGGGCAATGAAAAACTGTTTTTT.

This clone was counted once. CDR3 in amino acids: CASSPEGYNEQFF. CDR3 DNA sequence: TGCGCCAGCAGCCCCGAGGGGTACAATGAGCAGTTCTTC. This rearrangement joins TRBV5-1 to TRBJ2-1; D might be TRBD1 or TRBD2, each matching 5 bases. Per the germline V gene, CDR1 is SGHRS and CDR2 is YFSETQ. The V gene lost 4 bases and the J gene lost 4 bases, with 9 bases spanning the gap. The CDR3 is 13 residues long.

The chain is built from TRBV6-6 and TRBJ1-1; 8 positions agree with TRBD1. The CDR3 consists of 15 residues. V was clipped by 0 bases and J by 7 bases; unmatched bases: 7. Germline loops: CDR1 MNHNY, CDR2 SVGAGI (reference sequence). As DNA, the CDR3 is TGTGCCAGCAGTTACTCCCCAGGGGGCAAGTTTGAAGCTTTCTTT. It specifies CASSYSPGGKFEAFF.

This chain uses TRBV25-1 with TRBJ1-2; D unresolved. The germline V and J ends were trimmed by 6 bases and 6 bases, with 20 bases remaining between them. This CDR3 is built from 15 residues. Per the germline V gene, CDR1 is MGHDK and CDR2 is SYGVNS. This CDR3 reads CASRGSAGGRDGYTF. The CDR3 DNA sequence: TGTGCCAGCAGGGGGTCGGCGGGCGGGAGGGATGGCTACACCTTC.

The CDR3 protein is CASSQVDHTIYF. The DNA for the CDR3 is TGTGCCAGCAGCCAAGTTGACCACACCATATATTTT. The chain couples TRBV3-1 (or the pseudogene TRBV3-2) to TRBJ1-3, with D unresolved. Looked up from germline, CDR1 is LGHDT and CDR2 is YNNKEL (reference sequence). V was shortened by 1 base and J by 8 bases, with 6 bases between the two germline ends. There are 12 residues in the CDR3.

This chain links TRBV19 with TRBJ1-4; D might be TRBD1 (6 bases). Looked up from germline, CDR1 is LNHDA and CDR2 is SQIVND (reference sequence). The CDR3 length is 13 residues. V was trimmed by 11 bases and J by 6 bases, leaving 16 bases between them. CDR3 DNA sequence: TGTGCCCTCAAGGACAGAAATGATGAAAAACTGTTTTTT. Its protein is CALKDRNDEKLFF.

The genes are TRBV6-5 and TRBJ1-1; a possible D gene is TRBD1 (5 bases). With 2 bases removed from V and 1 base from J, the gap between germline ends came to 8 bases. Germline V CDR1 and CDR2: MNHEY, SVGAGI. There are 14 residues in the CDR3. In nucleotides, the CDR3 is TGTGCCAGCAGTTACGGGGCGGGGAACACTGAAGCTTTCTTT. Translation: CASSYGAGNTEAFF.

The chain recombines TRBV2 with TRBJ1-6; 7 positions match TRBD1. After removal of 7 bases from V and 9 bases from J, the junction contained 9 bases not matched to a gene. Germline CDR1 is SNHLY and CDR2 is FYNNEI. This CDR3 is 14 amino acids long. In DNA, the CDR3 is TGTGCCAGCAATTCCCAGGGGGTTAGTTCACCCCTCCACTTT. This encodes CASNSQGVSSPLHF.

This chain joins TRBV5-6 and TRBJ2-3; no definite D call. The CDR3 totals 13 residues. The germline CDR1 and CDR2 sequences are SGHDT and YYEEEE. The V end lost 1 base, the J end lost 5 bases, and 8 bases lay between the germline ends. As DNA, the CDR3 is TGTGCCAGCAGCTTGAGTTTTAAAGATACGCAGTATTTT. Amino acids: CASSLSFKDTQYF. The full variable domain, its missing parts supplied by reference TRBV5-6 and TRBJ2-3, is DAGVTQSPTHLIKTRGQQVTLRCSPKSGHDTVSWYQQALGQGPQFIFQYYEEEERQRGNFPDRFSGHQFPNYSSELNVNALLLGDSALYLCASSLSFKDTQYFGPGTRLTVL.

The chain combines TRBV9 with TRBJ1-1; D unresolved. The CDR3 consists of 13 residues. Trimming left V 0 bases short and J 3 bases short, with 6 bases between. Germline V gives CDR1 SGDLS, CDR2 YYNGEE. The CDR3 sequence: CASSVVWDTEAFF. The CDR3 DNA reads TGTGCCAGCAGCGTAGTGTGGGACACTGAAGCTTTCTTT.

The chain employs TRBV5-1 and TRBJ2-5; perhaps TRBD1 as D (6 bases). V lost 1 base, J lost 5 bases, and 18 bases lay in between. The CDR3 length is 16 residues. Per germline, CDR1 SGHRS and CDR2 YFSETQ. DNA for the CDR3: TGCGCCAGCAGCTTGCTCGGACAGCTCCTCTCGGAGACCCAGTACTTC. Protein product: CASSLLGQLLSETQYF.